Shown below are 28 T cell receptor beta chains from a single sample sequenced in a study of blood T cell repertoires in COVID-19. TCRdb keeps only in-frame clones here, not all; method: immunoSEQ multiplex PCR. The sample records around 250,000 clones, about four fifths being singletons. Sequenced material: PBMCs or T cells enriched from blood (not recorded which). The receptors come from a man aged 50 to 60 who had recovered from COVID-19.

This clone was recorded a few times. The chain joins TRBV19 to TRBJ2-7; the match to TRBD2 covers 9 bases. The CDR3 is made up of 16 amino acids. Germline CDR1 reads LNHDA; CDR2 reads SQIVND (reference sequence). After removal of 5 bases from V and 0 bases from J, the junction contained 8 bases not matched to a gene. The CDR3 nucleotides are TGTGCCAGTAGTCCCCGGACTAGCGCGCCCTCCTACGAGCAGTACTTC. The encoded protein is CASSPRTSAPSYEQYF.

This clone was seen more than once but under ten times. The CDR3 protein is CASSFYLGAYNEQFF. The CDR3 nucleotides read TGCGCCAGCAGCTTCTACCTGGGAGCCTACAATGAGCAGTTCTTC. V is TRBV5-1 and J is TRBJ2-1, with D maybe TRBD2 (5 bases). Trimming took off 2 bases at V and 2 bases at J, with 11 bases between the two ends. Germline V lookup: CDR1 SGHRS, CDR2 YFSETQ. This CDR3 is built from 15 residues.

The rearrangement joins TRBV6-1 to TRBJ1-6; D is uncertain. This CDR3 comprises 16 residues. With 0 bases removed from V and 5 bases from J, the gap between germline ends came to 11 bases. Per germline, CDR1 MNHNS and CDR2 SASEGT. The CDR3 here is CASSEARTANNSPLHF. CDR3 sequence (DNA): TGTGCCAGCAGTGAAGCGCGAACAGCAAATAATTCACCCCTCCACTTT.

The chain is built from TRBV2 and TRBJ2-1; D is uncertain. CDR3 length equals 13 residues. The germline V gene has CDR1 SNHLY and CDR2 FYNNEI. V lost 5 bases and J lost 4, with 9 bases in between. The CDR3, as DNA: TGTGCCAGCAGTAGTGAACTATACAATGAGCAGTTCTTC. It is translated as CASSSELYNEQFF. Looking up the rest from reference TRBV2 and TRBJ2-1 gives the full variable domain: EPEVTQTPSHQVTQMGQEVILRCVPISNHLYFYWYRQILGQKVEFLVSFYNNEISEKSEIFDDQFSVERPDGSNFTLKIRSTKLEDSAMYFCASSSELYNEQFFGPGTRLTVL.

A note on this clone: The conserved phenylalanine or tryptophan is not found at the CDR3 terminus, so this likely reflects a read error. The limits of the CDR3 on the DNA are not certain, so only TCRdb's listed CDR3 is given. The J gene is TRBJ1-5, the V gene TRBV10-3; the table's D call, TRBD1, was not checked against the DNA. Germline-derived CDR1 and CDR2 are ENHRY and SYGVKD. With termini counted, the CDR3 has 9 amino acids. The CDR3 is CATRLTGLL.

In this sample, this clone turned up a few times. The rearrangement joins TRBV10-1 to TRBJ2-2; 9 nucleotides align to TRBD1. The CDR3 spans 14 residues. From germline, CDR1 is WNHNN and CDR2 SYGVQD (reference sequence). V gave up 5 bases and J gave up 3 bases; unmatched junction bases: 1. The CDR3 sequence is CASSTGGDTGELFF. The CDR3 DNA follows: TGCGCCAGCAGTACAGGGGGCGACACCGGGGAGCTGTTTTTT.

The chain is built from TRBV18 and TRBJ1-5, with unresolved D. This CDR3 region has 15 residues. In germline, CDR1 is KGHSH, CDR2 LQKENI. V was cut by 2 bases and J by 2 bases, with 10 bases left in between. DNA of the CDR3: TGTGCCAGCTCACCATCGGGGAGGGGCAATCAGCCCCAGCATTTT. As protein: CASSPSGRGNQPQHF.

The CDR3 loop is CASSFGGSYEQYF. CDR3 DNA sequence: TGCGCCAGCAGCTTCGGGGGCTCCTACGAGCAGTACTTC. This chain links TRBV5-1 with TRBJ2-7; D might be TRBD2 (6 bases). V lost 2 bases and J lost 0, with 6 bases in between. Germline lookup yields CDR1 SGHRS and CDR2 YFSETQ. The CDR3 loop spans 13 amino acids.

This clone was picked up a small number of times. The chain joins TRBV7-8 to TRBJ1-1, with 7 bases identical to TRBD1. V lost 0 bases and J lost 3; bases outside the gene matches: 7. The CDR3 consists of 16 residues. Germline values: CDR1 SGHVS, CDR2 FQNEAQ. In DNA form, the CDR3 reads TGTGCCAGCAGCTTAGCACAGGGGAGTAGGGACACTGAAGCTTTCTTT. It translates to CASSLAQGSRDTEAFF.

The gene calls are TRBV28 and TRBJ1-1; TRBD1 matches 9 bases. The ends lost 8 bases at V and 4 bases at J; junction bases unmatched: 8. CDR1 and CDR2 from the germline V gene are MDHEN and SYDVKM. The CDR3 totals 14 residues. The CDR3 reads CASSKTGGFTEAFF. Here the CDR3 DNA reads TGTGCCAGCTCGAAGACAGGGGGATTCACTGAAGCTTTCTTT.

The chain employs TRBV24-1 and TRBJ2-7; possibly TRBD1 for D (6 bases). Trimming took 5 bases from V and 6 from J, leaving 16 bases between them. This CDR3 has 14 residues. Germline V gene sequence: CDR1 KGHDR, CDR2 SFDVKD. This CDR3 is CATSGSDRTREQYF. The CDR3, as DNA: TGTGCCACCAGTGGATCAGACAGGACCCGCGAGCAGTACTTC.

The chain joins TRBV25-1 to TRBJ1-3; D might be TRBD1 (5 bases). Between the trimmed V and J ends, which lost 3 bases and 3 bases, there was a span of 15 bases. Germline CDR1 and CDR2: MGHDK and SYGVNS. CDR3 length: 16 residues. DNA of the CDR3: TGTGCCAGCAGTGATTCCAGGGCGGAGGGTGGAAACACCATATATTTT. The encoded protein is CASSDSRAEGGNTIYF.

This sequence joins TRBV27 and TRBJ2-7, with 7 bases fitting TRBD1. V was clipped by 3 bases and J by 1 base; unmatched bases: 0. The germline V gene encodes CDR1 MNHEY and CDR2 SMNVEV (reference sequence). The length of the CDR3 is 13 residues. CDR3 in DNA: TGTGCCAGCAGTTTCAGGGGGTCCTACGAGCAGTACTTC. As protein: CASSFRGSYEQYF.

The chain has TRBV30 and TRBJ1-2; D is undetermined. V lost 6 bases, J lost 7 bases, and 9 bases lay in between. CDR3 length equals 10 residues. The germline CDR1 and CDR2 sequences are GTSNPN and SVGIG (reference sequence). The CDR3 region is CACDGGGYTF. CDR3 nucleotides: TGTGCCTGTGATGGAGGTGGCTACACCTTC.

The chain is built from TRBV6-6 and TRBJ2-3; D perhaps matches TRBD1 (6 bases). This CDR3 has 14 amino acids. Trimming took 10 bases from V and 1 from J, leaving 15 bases between them. Germline values: CDR1 MNHNY, CDR2 SVGAGI (reference sequence). The CDR3 sequence is CANGTDSRTDTQYF. The CDR3, as DNA: TGTGCCAACGGGACGGACAGCCGCACAGATACGCAGTATTTT.

The V gene is TRBV10-1, the J gene TRBJ2-1; 7 bases are a match to TRBD1. Unmatched junction bases numbered 18, after V lost 10 bases and J lost 6 bases. This CDR3 has 16 residues. Germline CDR1 is WNHNN and CDR2 is SYGVQD (reference sequence). In nucleotides, the CDR3 is TGCGCCACCTCACCCCCCGGAGACAGGGTCCTCAATGAGCAGTTCTTC. Translating it yields CATSPPGDRVLNEQFF.

This chain uses TRBV7-9 with TRBJ1-1; 8 bases are shared with TRBD1. The CDR3 is made up of 14 amino acids. The germline CDR1 and CDR2 sequences are SEHNR and FQNEAQ (reference sequence). Unmatched junction bases numbered 6, after V lost 5 bases and J lost 4 bases. The CDR3 DNA reads TGTGCCAGCAGCCCAGGGGGCACGGTCACTGAAGCTTTCTTT. This encodes CASSPGGTVTEAFF.

The chain combines TRBV30 with TRBJ2-1; D gene unclear. The CDR3 runs 13 residues. Germline V gene data show CDR1 as GTSNPN and CDR2 as SVGIG (reference sequence). Trimming stripped 1 base from V and 14 bases from J, with 18 bases between. The CDR3 region is CAWSALRNRDKFF. Written as DNA, the CDR3 is TGTGCCTGGAGTGCTCTCCGGAACCGAGACAAGTTCTTC.

The chain carries TRBV28 and TRBJ1-4; 7 nucleotides align to TRBD1. CDR1 is MDHEN and CDR2 is SYDVKM in the germline V gene. Trimming removed 7 bases from V and 6 bases from J; junction bases left unmatched: 11. This CDR3 has 15 residues. CDR3 in amino acids: CASTHLDREHEKLFF. As DNA, the CDR3 is TGTGCCAGCACCCACCTAGACAGGGAGCATGAAAAACTGTTTTTT.

The chain joins TRBV7-2 to TRBJ1-4, with 7 bases aligning to TRBD1. Losses at the gene ends were 5 bases for V and 7 bases for J; bases not matched to a gene: 7. The germline V gene has CDR1 SGHTA and CDR2 FQGNSA. CDR3 length equals 14 residues. CDR3 nucleotides: TGTGCCAGCAGCCACAGGGGTCGTCCTGAAAAACTGTTTTTT. Translated, it gives CASSHRGRPEKLFF.

The V gene is TRBV30, the J gene TRBJ2-2, with TRBD1 matching over 7 bases. V dropped 3 bases and J dropped 5; count of bases not matched to a gene: 21. The germline gives CDR1 GTSNPN, CDR2 SVGIG (reference sequence). This CDR3 spans 19 amino acids. CDR3 DNA sequence: TGTGCCTGGAGCGGCCTCGGGACAGCAAGGATTGGCAGGACCGGGGAGCTGTTTTTT. This translates into CAWSGLGTARIGRTGELFF.

The chain recombines TRBV4-1 with TRBJ2-7; 12 bases fit TRBD1. This CDR3 is built from 16 residues. V lost 1 base to trimming and J lost 7 bases; unmatched junction nucleotides: 8. Germline CDR1 MGHRA, CDR2 YSYEKL. CDR3 protein: CASSQGAGTGGREQYF. DNA for the CDR3: TGCGCCAGCAGCCAAGGGGCAGGGACAGGGGGCCGGGAGCAGTACTTC.

This clone was picked up many times. The V and J genes are TRBV14 and TRBJ2-7; TRBD2 agrees at 10 bases. CDR3 length: 16 amino acids. Looked up from germline, CDR1 is SGHDN and CDR2 is FVKESK. Trimming took 5 bases from V and 4 from J; bases not matched to a gene: 11. CDR3 coding DNA: TGTGCCAGCAGCGACACTAGCGGGGTCCGGTGGTACGAGCAGTACTTC. It yields the protein CASSDTSGVRWYEQYF.

V gene TRBV2 combines with J gene TRBJ2-5; 7 positions match TRBD1. In germline, CDR1 is SNHLY, CDR2 FYNNEI. Losses at the gene ends were 4 bases for V and 4 bases for J; bases not matched to a gene: 6. The CDR3 covers 14 residues. The CDR3 loop reads CASSGQQGRETQYF. CDR3 coding DNA: TGTGCCAGCAGTGGGCAACAGGGGAGAGAGACCCAGTACTTC.

The chain joins TRBV7-8 to TRBJ2-5; D is perhaps TRBD1 (7 bases). The CDR3 runs to 18 residues. CDR1 is SGHVS and CDR2 is FQNEAQ in the germline V gene. Trimming shortened V by 1 base and J by 6 bases, and 24 bases separated the two germline ends. CDR3 DNA sequence: TGTGCCAGCAGCTTAGGCATCAGTTTATCAGGGGGGCAAAAGACCCAGTACTTC. Amino acids: CASSLGISLSGGQKTQYF.

This clone was counted only a few times. The chain has TRBV10-3 and TRBJ1-5; 10 bases are shared with TRBD1. The CDR3 is 20 amino acids. CDR1 ENHRY and CDR2 SYGVKD come from the germline V gene. The trim removed 2 bases at V and 0 bases at J, leaving 13 bases unmatched. The CDR3 sequence: CAISERPRPGTGVSNQPQHF. The CDR3 DNA follows: TGTGCCATCAGTGAGCGGCCGCGCCCAGGGACAGGGGTTAGCAATCAGCCCCAGCATTTT.

The rearrangement links TRBV29-1 to TRBJ1-6, with D possibly matching TRBD1 (5 bases). Germline CDR1 SQVTM, CDR2 ANQGSEA. CDR3 length equals 12 residues. Deletions cut 6 bases from V and 5 bases from J, with 8 bases between. Written as DNA, the CDR3 is TGCAGCGTCGGGGGTCATAATTCACCCCTCCACTTT. Its protein product is CSVGGHNSPLHF.

The V and J genes are TRBV5-4 and TRBJ2-1, with 8 bases identical to TRBD2. The CDR3 has 16 residues. V lost 0 bases, J lost 5 bases, and 7 bases stayed unmatched. CDR1 is SGHNT, CDR2 YYREEE, per germline (reference sequence). CDR3 loop: CASSLGSAGGNNEQFF. The CDR3 coding sequence is TGTGCCAGCAGCTTGGGAAGTGCGGGGGGTAACAATGAGCAGTTCTTC.